This is a list of T cell receptor beta chains from one sample in a study of cytomegalovirus exposure and HLA in healthy donors. The repertoire was sequenced with immunoSEQ multiplex PCR; TCRdb's copy has only in-frame clones and lacks some. This sample has roughly 200,000 clones, with about 86% found just once. Input material: PBMCs. The receptor source for this set is a young woman in good health and CMV-seronegative. CDR3s include the opening cysteine and the closing phenylalanine or tryptophan. Fields, in order: D gene, J gene, V gene, clone size, CDR3 DNA, CDR3 protein. The D gene is left open where the match is weak. Not all rows give a size; the values are once, few, many and, for expanded clones, a class.

d_call: TRBD1; j_call: TRBJ1-1; v_call: TRBV4-1; clone_size: .; cdr3_nt: TGCGCCAGCAGCCCCCGGACAGGGGGGATGAACACTGAAGCTTTCTTT; cdr3_aa: CASSPRTGGMNTEAFF
d_call: TRBD2; j_call: TRBJ2-7; v_call: TRBV7-9; clone_size: .; cdr3_nt: TGTGCCAGCAGCTCCCCTTCTGCCAGCGGGAGTATCCACGAGCAGTACTTC; cdr3_aa: CASSSPSASGSIHEQYF
d_call: .; j_call: TRBJ2-2; v_call: TRBV6-1; clone_size: .; cdr3_nt: TGTGCCAGCACTGTCCCCGGGACTCTCACCGGGGAGCTGTTTTTT; cdr3_aa: CASTVPGTLTGELFF
d_call: .; j_call: TRBJ2-3; v_call: TRBV28; clone_size: .; cdr3_nt: TGTGCCAGCAGTTTAGGGTCGGCGGGGCCGTGGGGCACAGATACGCAGTATTTT; cdr3_aa: CASSLGSAGPWGTDTQYF
d_call: .; j_call: TRBJ2-3; v_call: TRBV5-1; clone_size: once; cdr3_nt: TGCGCCAGCAGCGTGGACAGATTCACAGATACGCAGTATTTT; cdr3_aa: CASSVDRFTDTQYF
d_call: TRBD1; j_call: TRBJ2-1; v_call: TRBV28; clone_size: .; cdr3_nt: TGTGCCAGCAATAATCTCTTTAGGACAGGGGGCGATGAGCAGTTCTTC; cdr3_aa: CASNNLFRTGGDEQFF
d_call: TRBD1; j_call: TRBJ1-2; v_call: TRBV19; clone_size: .; cdr3_nt: TGTGCCAGTAGTAAAGGACAGGGACCGGTCTATGGCTACACCTTC; cdr3_aa: CASSKGQGPVYGYTF
d_call: .; j_call: TRBJ2-5; v_call: TRBV6-1; clone_size: once; cdr3_nt: TGTGCCAGCAGTGCGGGGAACTTGTTGGAGACCCAGTACTTC; cdr3_aa: CASSAGNLLETQYF
d_call: .; j_call: TRBJ2-5; v_call: TRBV2; clone_size: .; cdr3_nt: TGTGCCAGCAGTGAAGCGAGTAGGGGCGAAGAGACCCAGTACTTC; cdr3_aa: CASSEASRGEETQYF
d_call: .; j_call: TRBJ2-3; v_call: TRBV5-4; clone_size: .; cdr3_nt: TGTGCCAGCAGCCCCTTAGGCGGAGGGGGCACAGATACGCAGTATTTT; cdr3_aa: CASSPLGGGGTDTQYF
d_call: TRBD2; j_call: TRBJ2-1; v_call: TRBV5-1; clone_size: .; cdr3_nt: TGCGCCAGCAGCTTGGTGGTAGCGGGAAGGAATGAGCAGTTCTTC; cdr3_aa: CASSLVVAGRNEQFF